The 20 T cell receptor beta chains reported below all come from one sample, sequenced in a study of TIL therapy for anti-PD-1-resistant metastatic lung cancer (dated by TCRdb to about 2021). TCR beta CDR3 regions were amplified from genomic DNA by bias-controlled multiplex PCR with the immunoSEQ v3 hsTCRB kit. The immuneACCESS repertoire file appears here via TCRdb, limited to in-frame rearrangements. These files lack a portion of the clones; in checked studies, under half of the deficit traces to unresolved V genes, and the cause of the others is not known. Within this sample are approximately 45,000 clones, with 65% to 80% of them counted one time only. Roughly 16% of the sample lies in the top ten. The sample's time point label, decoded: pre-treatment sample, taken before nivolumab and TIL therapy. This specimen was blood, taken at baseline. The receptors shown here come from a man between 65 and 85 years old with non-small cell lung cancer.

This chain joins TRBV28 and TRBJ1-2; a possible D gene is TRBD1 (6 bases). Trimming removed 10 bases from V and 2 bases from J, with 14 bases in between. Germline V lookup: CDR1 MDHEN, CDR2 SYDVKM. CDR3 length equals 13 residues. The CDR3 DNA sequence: TGTGCCACCAACTCAGGGGCCAACTATGGCTACACCTTC. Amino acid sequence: CATNSGANYGYTF.

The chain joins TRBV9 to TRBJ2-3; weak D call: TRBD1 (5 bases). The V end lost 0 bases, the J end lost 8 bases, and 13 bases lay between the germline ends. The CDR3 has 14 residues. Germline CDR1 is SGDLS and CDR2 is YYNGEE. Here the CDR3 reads CASSVGSVGVTQYF. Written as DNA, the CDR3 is TGTGCCAGCAGCGTAGGGTCCGTAGGGGTTACGCAGTATTTT.

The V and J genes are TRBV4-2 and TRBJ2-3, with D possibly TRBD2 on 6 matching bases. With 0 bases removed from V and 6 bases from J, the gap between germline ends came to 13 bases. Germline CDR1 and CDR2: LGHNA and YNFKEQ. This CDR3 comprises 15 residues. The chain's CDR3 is CASSQEGLSGDTQYF. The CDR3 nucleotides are TGTGCCAGCAGCCAAGAAGGACTAAGTGGGGATACGCAGTATTTT.

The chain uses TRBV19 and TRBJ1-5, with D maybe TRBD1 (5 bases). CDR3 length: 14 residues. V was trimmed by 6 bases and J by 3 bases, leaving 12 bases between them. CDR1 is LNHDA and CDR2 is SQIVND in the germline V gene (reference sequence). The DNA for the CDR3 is TGTGCCAGTAGACCCACAGGAGCCAATCAGCCCCAGCATTTT. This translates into CASRPTGANQPQHF.

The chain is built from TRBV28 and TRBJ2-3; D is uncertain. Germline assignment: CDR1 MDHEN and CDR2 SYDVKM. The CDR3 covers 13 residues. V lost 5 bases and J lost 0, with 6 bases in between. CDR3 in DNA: TGTGCCAGCAGTCTGACTAGCACAGATACGCAGTATTTT. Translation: CASSLTSTDTQYF.

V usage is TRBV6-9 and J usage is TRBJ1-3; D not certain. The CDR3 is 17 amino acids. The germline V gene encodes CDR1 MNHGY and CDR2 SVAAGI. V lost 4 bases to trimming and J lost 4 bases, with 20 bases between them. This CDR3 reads CASSSPFRTVSGNTIYF. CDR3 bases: TGTGCCAGCAGTTCGCCATTTCGTACAGTGAGCGGAAACACCATATATTTT.

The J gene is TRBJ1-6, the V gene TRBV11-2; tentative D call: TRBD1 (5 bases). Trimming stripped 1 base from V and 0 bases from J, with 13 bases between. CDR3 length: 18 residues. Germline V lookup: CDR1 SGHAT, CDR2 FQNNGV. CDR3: CASSLVSGVSSYNSPLHF. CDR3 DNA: TGTGCCAGCAGCTTAGTCTCGGGGGTGAGCTCCTATAATTCACCCCTCCACTTT.

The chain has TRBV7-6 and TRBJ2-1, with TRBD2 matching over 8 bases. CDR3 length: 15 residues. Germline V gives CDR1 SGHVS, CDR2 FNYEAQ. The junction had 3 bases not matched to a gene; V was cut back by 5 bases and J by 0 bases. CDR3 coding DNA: TGTGCCAGCAGCCAAAGCGGGAGCTCCTACAATGAGCAGTTCTTC. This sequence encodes CASSQSGSSYNEQFF.

The CDR3 sequence: CASSLLGRGEQYF. The CDR3, as DNA: TGTGCCAGCAGTTTATTAGGCAGGGGGGAGCAGTACTTC. The genes are TRBV28 and TRBJ2-7; TRBD1 matches at 7 bases. The CDR3 is 13 amino acids. J was trimmed by 7 bases and V by 1 base; bases with no gene match: 4. In germline, CDR1 is MDHEN, CDR2 SYDVKM.

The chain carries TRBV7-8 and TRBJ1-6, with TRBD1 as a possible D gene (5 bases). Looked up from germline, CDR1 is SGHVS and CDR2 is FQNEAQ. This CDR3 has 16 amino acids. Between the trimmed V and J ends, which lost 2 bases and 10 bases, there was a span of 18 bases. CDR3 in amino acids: CASSLNPGQGASPLHF. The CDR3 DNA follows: TGTGCCAGCAGCTTAAATCCCGGACAAGGCGCGTCACCCCTCCACTTT.

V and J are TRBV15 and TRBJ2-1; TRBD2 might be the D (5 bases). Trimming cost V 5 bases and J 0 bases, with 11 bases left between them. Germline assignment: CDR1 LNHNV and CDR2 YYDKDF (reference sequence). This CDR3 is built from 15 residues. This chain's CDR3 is CATSAARDSYNEQFF. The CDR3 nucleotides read TGTGCCACCAGCGCCGCGAGGGACTCCTACAATGAGCAGTTCTTC.

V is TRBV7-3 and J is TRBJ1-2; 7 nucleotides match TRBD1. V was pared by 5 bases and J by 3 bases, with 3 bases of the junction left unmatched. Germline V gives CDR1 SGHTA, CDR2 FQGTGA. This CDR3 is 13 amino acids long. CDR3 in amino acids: CASSQTGDYGYTF. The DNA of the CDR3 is TGTGCCAGCAGCCAAACAGGGGACTATGGCTACACCTTC. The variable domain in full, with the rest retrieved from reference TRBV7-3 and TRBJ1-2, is GAGVSQTPSNKVTEKGKYVELRCDPISGHTALYWYRQSLGQGPEFLIYFQGTGAADDSGLPNDRFFAVRPEGSVSTLKIQRTERGDSAVYLCASSQTGDYGYTFGSGTRLTVV.

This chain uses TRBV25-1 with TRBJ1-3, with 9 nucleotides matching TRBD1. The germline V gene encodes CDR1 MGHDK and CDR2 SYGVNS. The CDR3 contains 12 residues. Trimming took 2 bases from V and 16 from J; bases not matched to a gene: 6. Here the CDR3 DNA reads TGTGCCAGCAGTGAACTACAGGGGGCGAATTATTTT. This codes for CASSELQGANYF.

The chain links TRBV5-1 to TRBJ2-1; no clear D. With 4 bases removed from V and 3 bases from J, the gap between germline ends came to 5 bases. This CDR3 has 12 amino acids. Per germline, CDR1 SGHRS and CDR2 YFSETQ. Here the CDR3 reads CASSKSYNEQFF. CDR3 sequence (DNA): TGCGCCAGCAGCAAAAGCTACAATGAGCAGTTCTTC.

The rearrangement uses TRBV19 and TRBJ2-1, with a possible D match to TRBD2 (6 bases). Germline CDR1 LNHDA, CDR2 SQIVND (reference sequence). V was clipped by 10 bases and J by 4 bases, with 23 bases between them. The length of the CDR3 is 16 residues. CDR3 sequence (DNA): TGTGCCACCAGAATGGGAGGAGGGCTATCTTACAATGAGCAGTTCTTC. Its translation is CATRMGGGLSYNEQFF.

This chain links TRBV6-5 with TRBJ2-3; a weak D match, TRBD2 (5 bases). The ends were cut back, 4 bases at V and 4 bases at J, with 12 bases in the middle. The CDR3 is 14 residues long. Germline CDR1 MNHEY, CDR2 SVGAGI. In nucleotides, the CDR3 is TGTGCCAGCAGTTCCCCGGGAAGGGCAGATACGCAGTATTTT. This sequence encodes CASSSPGRADTQYF.

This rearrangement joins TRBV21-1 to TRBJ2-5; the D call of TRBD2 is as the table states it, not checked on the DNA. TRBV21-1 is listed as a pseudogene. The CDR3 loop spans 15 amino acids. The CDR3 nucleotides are TGTGCCAGCAGCATGGGACTAGCCGTCGGAGAGACCCAGTACTTC. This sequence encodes CASSMGLAVGETQYF.

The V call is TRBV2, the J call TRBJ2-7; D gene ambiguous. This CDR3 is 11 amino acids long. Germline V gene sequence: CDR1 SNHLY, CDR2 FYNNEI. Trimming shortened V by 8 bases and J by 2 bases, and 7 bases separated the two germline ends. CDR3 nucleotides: TGTGCCAGCCGCGACCCCTACGAGCAGTACTTC. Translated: CASRDPYEQYF.

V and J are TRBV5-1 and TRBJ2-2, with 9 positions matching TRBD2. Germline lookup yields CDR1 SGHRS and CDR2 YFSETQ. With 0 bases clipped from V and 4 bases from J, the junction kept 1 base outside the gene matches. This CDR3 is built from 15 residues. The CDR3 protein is CASSLELAGTGELFF. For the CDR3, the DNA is TGCGCCAGCAGCTTGGAACTAGCGGGCACCGGGGAGCTGTTTTTT.

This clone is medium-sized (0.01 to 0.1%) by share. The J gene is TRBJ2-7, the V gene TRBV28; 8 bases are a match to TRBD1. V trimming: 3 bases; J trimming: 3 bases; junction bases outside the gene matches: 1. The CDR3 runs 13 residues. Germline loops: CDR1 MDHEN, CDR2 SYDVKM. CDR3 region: CASSLTGDYEQYF. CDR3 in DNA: TGTGCCAGCAGTTTGACAGGGGACTACGAGCAGTACTTC.